The 24 T cell receptor beta chains below all came from one sample that was sequenced in a study of blood T cell repertoires in COVID-19. Generated by immunoSEQ multiplex PCR, the TCRdb table keeps only in-frame clones and is missing some. The sample records some 100,000 clones, roughly 90% being singletons. The source material was peripheral blood. These receptors came from an older woman with acute or convalescent COVID-19.

J is TRBJ2-7 and V is TRBV5-8; D gene ambiguous. Germline-derived CDR1 and CDR2 are SGHTS and YDEGEE. CDR3 length: 16 amino acids. V was pared by 5 bases and J by 0 bases, with 18 bases between. The CDR3 spells CASSKAVRKSSYEQYF. The CDR3 bases are TGTGCCAGCAGTAAAGCCGTGAGGAAGAGCTCCTACGAGCAGTACTTC.

The rearrangement uses TRBV24-1 and TRBJ2-2, with 13 bases that match TRBD2. The CDR3 length is 19 residues. Germline V gene lookup returns CDR1 KGHDR and CDR2 SFDVKD. Losses at the gene ends were 3 bases for V and 4 bases for J; bases not matched to a gene: 10. The CDR3 DNA follows: TGTGCCACCAGTGATCCCGGGACTAGCGGGACCAGGGGCACCGGGGAGCTGTTTTTT. This gives the protein CATSDPGTSGTRGTGELFF.

The V and J genes are TRBV18 and TRBJ2-3; 8 bases are a match to TRBD2. V trimming: 10 bases; J trimming: 1 base; junction bases outside the gene matches: 7. The germline V gene encodes CDR1 KGHSH and CDR2 LQKENI. CDR3 size: 14 residues. In DNA, the CDR3 is TGTGCCACCACGGGGGGGTCCCGCACAGATACGCAGTATTTT. This encodes CATTGGSRTDTQYF.

The chain uses TRBV5-1 and TRBJ2-3; D perhaps matches TRBD2 (5 bases). V was pared by 4 bases and J by 3 bases, with 18 bases between. The CDR3 sequence is 16 residues long. Germline-derived CDR1 and CDR2 are SGHRS and YFSETQ. In DNA, the CDR3 is TGCGCCAGCAGCATAGGGAACTCGGACTTTACAGATACGCAGTATTTT. Its protein product is CASSIGNSDFTDTQYF.

The chain links TRBV5-1 to TRBJ2-5; TRBD1 might be the D (5 bases). The CDR3 is 14 residues long. V was cut by 0 bases and J by 3 bases, with 9 bases left in between. The germline V gene has CDR1 SGHRS and CDR2 YFSETQ. The CDR3 sequence is CASSLATVEETQYF. The CDR3 DNA sequence: TGCGCCAGCAGCTTGGCGACAGTTGAAGAGACCCAGTACTTC.

CDR3 coding DNA: TGTGCCAGCGAGGAGGCGGGAGGATCCTACAATGAGCAGTTCTTC. Protein: CASEEAGGSYNEQFF. The rearrangement uses TRBV3-1 (or the pseudogene TRBV3-2) and TRBJ2-1, with TRBD2 matching over 8 bases. CDR3 size: 15 residues. The germline CDR1 and CDR2 sequences are LGHDT and YNNKEL (reference sequence). V lost 8 bases to trimming and J lost 1 base; unmatched junction nucleotides: 7.

The rearrangement uses TRBV11-2 and TRBJ2-1; 9 bases align to TRBD2. The germline V gene has CDR1 SGHAT and CDR2 FQNNGV. J gave up 4 bases and V 2 bases, and 12 bases lay outside the gene matches. The length of the CDR3 is 18 residues. The CDR3 region has the DNA TGTGCCAGCAGCTTAAGGGGGTCTAGCGGGACTACTTACAATGAGCAGTTCTTC. Protein sequence: CASSLRGSSGTTYNEQFF.

The chain has TRBV18 and TRBJ1-1, with TRBD1 matching 8 bases. The germline gives CDR1 KGHSH, CDR2 LQKENI. The CDR3 spans 14 residues. Trimming at V came to 4 bases and at J to 1 base, leaving 2 bases not matched to a gene. The CDR3 is CASSQGQGNTEAFF. CDR3 DNA sequence: TGTGCCAGCTCACAAGGACAGGGGAACACTGAAGCTTTCTTT.

This chain connects TRBV2 to TRBJ1-5, with D unresolved. Germline V CDR1 and CDR2: SNHLY, FYNNEI. This CDR3 has 14 amino acids. The germline V and J ends were trimmed by 3 bases and 4 bases, with 10 bases remaining between them. CDR3 amino acids: CASSDSHQNQPQHF. CDR3 coding DNA: TGTGCCAGCAGTGACTCACACCAAAATCAGCCCCAGCATTTT.

V and J are TRBV4-2 and TRBJ2-1, with 7 nucleotides matching TRBD2. The CDR3 runs 14 residues. Losses at the gene ends were 3 bases for V and 9 bases for J; bases not matched to a gene: 8. Per germline, CDR1 LGHNA and CDR2 YNFKEQ. The CDR3 reads CASSQREMGSEQFF. In DNA form, the CDR3 reads TGTGCCAGCAGCCAGCGGGAGATGGGGAGTGAGCAGTTCTTC.

The rearrangement uses TRBV11-2 and TRBJ2-1, with TRBD2 as a possible D gene (6 bases). The CDR3 runs to 13 residues. Germline values: CDR1 SGHAT, CDR2 FQNNGV. V lost 5 bases and J 4 bases, leaving 9 bases between the germline ends. CDR3: CASSQGRYNEQFF. The CDR3 coding sequence is TGTGCCAGCAGCCAAGGGAGGTACAATGAGCAGTTCTTC. Full variable domain (rest looked up from reference TRBV11-2 and TRBJ2-1): EAGVAQSPRYKIIEKRQSVAFWCNPISGHATLYWYQQILGQGPKLLIQFQNNGVVDDSQLPKDRFSAERLKGVDSTLKIQPAKLEDSAVYLCASSQGRYNEQFFGPGTRLTVL.

V gene TRBV19 combines with J gene TRBJ1-1, with D perhaps matching TRBD1 (5 bases). This CDR3 region has 12 residues. Germline V gives CDR1 LNHDA, CDR2 SQIVND (reference sequence). V lost 5 bases to trimming and J lost 7 bases, with 11 bases between them. The CDR3 region is CASSVRGGEAFF. As DNA, the CDR3 is TGTGCCAGTAGTGTAAGGGGTGGTGAAGCTTTCTTT.

The chain has TRBV6-5 and TRBJ2-3; possible D gene TRBD2, 6 bases. The V end was cut by 6 bases, the J end by 3 bases, with 16 bases between. CDR3 size: 15 residues. Germline lookup yields CDR1 MNHEY and CDR2 SVGAGI. For the CDR3, the DNA is TGTGCCAGCAGCGGGCGGAGGGTCGGGACAGATACGCAGTATTTT. Encoded protein: CASSGRRVGTDTQYF.

About this clone: Additional DNA sequences in this sample encode the identical CDR3. This chain connects TRBV3-1 (or the pseudogene TRBV3-2) to TRBJ2-3, with D possibly matching TRBD1 (5 bases). Trimming shortened V by 1 base and J by 2 bases, and 7 bases separated the two germline ends. The CDR3 has 14 amino acids. Germline V gene data show CDR1 as LGHDT and CDR2 as YNNKEL (reference sequence). Written as DNA, the CDR3 is TGTGCCAGCAGCCAAGGGGGCTTCACAGATACGCAGTATTTT. It encodes CASSQGGFTDTQYF.

The CDR3 reads CASSFPPRSAGELFF. The CDR3 DNA follows: TGTGCCAGCAGCTTCCCCCCGCGTAGCGCCGGGGAGCTGTTTTTT. The chain combines TRBV11-3 with TRBJ2-2, with a possible D match to TRBD2 (5 bases). The ends were cut back, 3 bases at V and 6 bases at J, with 14 bases in the middle. CDR3 size: 15 residues. CDR1 and CDR2 (germline): SGHNT, YENEEA.

The J gene is TRBJ1-6, the V gene TRBV27; D not resolved. This CDR3 is built from 14 residues. Germline CDR1 and CDR2: MNHEY and SMNVEV (reference sequence). V was cut by 5 bases and J by 6 bases, with 11 bases left in between. This CDR3 reads CASSLQTLNSPLHF. CDR3 DNA: TGTGCCAGCAGTCTCCAGACACTTAATTCACCCCTCCACTTT.

The chain uses TRBV19 and TRBJ1-3; 7 positions agree with TRBD1. The germline CDR1 and CDR2 sequences are LNHDA and SQIVND (reference sequence). This CDR3 is built from 14 residues. Losses at the gene ends were 7 bases for V and 4 bases for J; bases not matched to a gene: 7. In DNA form, the CDR3 reads TGTGCCAGTACCAATACAGGGGTCGGAAACACCATATATTTT. Translated: CASTNTGVGNTIYF.

This sequence joins TRBV4-1 and TRBJ2-1; 14 bases line up with TRBD2. The V gene end was trimmed by 4 bases and the J gene end by 9 bases; junction bases not matched to a gene: 8. Germline CDR1 is MGHRA and CDR2 is YSYEKL. The CDR3 sequence is 16 residues long. The CDR3 loop reads CASSLRLAGGEGEQFF. CDR3 coding DNA: TGCGCCAGCAGCCTCCGACTAGCGGGAGGGGAGGGTGAGCAGTTCTTC.

V is TRBV18 and J is TRBJ2-3, with unresolved D. The CDR3 extends over 17 amino acids. V lost 1 base to trimming and J lost 0 bases, with 14 bases between them. Germline assignment: CDR1 KGHSH and CDR2 LQKENI. CDR3 DNA: TGTGCCAGCTCACCACTGGTGCGCGGTGCGAGCACAGATACGCAGTATTTT. Translated: CASSPLVRGASTDTQYF.

The chain is built from TRBV9 and TRBJ1-2, with no clear D. Deletions cut 4 bases from V and 5 bases from J, with 12 bases between. Germline CDR1 reads SGDLS; CDR2 reads YYNGEE. This CDR3 is 13 amino acids long. CDR3 protein: CASSPQAGYGYTF. The CDR3 region has the DNA TGTGCCAGCAGCCCCCAGGCGGGTTATGGCTACACCTTC.

This chain joins TRBV19 and TRBJ2-3, with 9 bases fitting TRBD1. CDR3 length: 15 residues. Unmatched junction bases numbered 9, after V lost 8 bases and J lost 3 bases. CDR1 is LNHDA, CDR2 SQIVND, per germline (reference sequence). The CDR3 reads CASSHRGLLTDTQYF. The CDR3 DNA sequence: TGTGCCAGTTCCCACAGGGGGCTGTTGACAGATACGCAGTATTTT.

This chain joins TRBV6-5 and TRBJ1-1, with 7 bases fitting TRBD1. From germline, CDR1 is MNHEY and CDR2 SVGAGI. The CDR3 consists of 13 residues. The V and J ends lost 6 bases and 6 bases, in that order; junction bases with no gene match: 7. In DNA form, the CDR3 reads TGTGCCAGCAGGCGAGGGGGCTTGGCTGAAGCTTTCTTT. This gives the protein CASRRGGLAEAFF.

The CDR3 nucleotides read TGTGCCAGCAAACCCGGGACAGCCTTCAATCAGCCCCAGCATTTT. Its protein product is CASKPGTAFNQPQHF. The chain employs TRBV28 and TRBJ1-5, with 7 bases matching TRBD1. CDR1 and CDR2 from the germline V gene are MDHEN and SYDVKM. V lost 7 bases to trimming and J lost 3 bases; unmatched junction nucleotides: 9. This CDR3 region has 15 residues.

The genes are TRBV5-6 and TRBJ1-2; 8 positions agree with TRBD1. J was trimmed by 4 bases and V by 4 bases; bases with no gene match: 9. The germline CDR1 and CDR2 sequences are SGHDT and YYEEEE. The CDR3 consists of 15 residues. CDR3 amino acids: CASSLTGGVGYGYTF. The CDR3 DNA sequence: TGTGCCAGCAGCCTCACAGGGGGGGTTGGCTATGGCTACACCTTC.